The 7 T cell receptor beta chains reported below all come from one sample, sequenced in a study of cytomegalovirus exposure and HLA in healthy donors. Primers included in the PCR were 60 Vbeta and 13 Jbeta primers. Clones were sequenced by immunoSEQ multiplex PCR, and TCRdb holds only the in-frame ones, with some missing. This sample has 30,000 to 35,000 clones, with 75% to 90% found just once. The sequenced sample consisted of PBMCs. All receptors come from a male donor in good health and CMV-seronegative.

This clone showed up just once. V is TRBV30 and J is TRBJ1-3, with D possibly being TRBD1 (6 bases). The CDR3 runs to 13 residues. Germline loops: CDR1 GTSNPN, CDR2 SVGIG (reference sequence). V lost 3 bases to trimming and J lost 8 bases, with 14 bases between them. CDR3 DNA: TGTGCCTGGAGCAACAGGGAGCGCGACACCATATATTTT. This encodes CAWSNRERDTIYF.

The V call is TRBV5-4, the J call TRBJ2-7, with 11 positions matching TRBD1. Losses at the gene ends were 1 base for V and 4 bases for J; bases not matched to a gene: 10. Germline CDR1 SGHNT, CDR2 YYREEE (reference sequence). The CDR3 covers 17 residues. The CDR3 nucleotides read TGTGCCAGCAGCTTGCGGACAGGGGGCGCCGCGACTTACGAGCAGTACTTC. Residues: CASSLRTGGAATYEQYF.

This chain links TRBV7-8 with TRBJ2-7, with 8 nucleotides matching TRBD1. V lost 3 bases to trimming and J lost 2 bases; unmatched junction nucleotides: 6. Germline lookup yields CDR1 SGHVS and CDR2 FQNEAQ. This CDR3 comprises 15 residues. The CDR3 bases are TGTGCCAGCAGCTTGACAGGGGCTTGGACCTACGAGCAGTACTTC. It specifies CASSLTGAWTYEQYF.

CDR3 coding DNA: TGCGCCAGCAGCTTGACTAGCGGGATTACAGATACGCAGTATTTT. Protein product: CASSLTSGITDTQYF. J is TRBJ2-3 and V is TRBV5-1, with TRBD2 matching over 10 bases. The trim removed 1 base at V and 3 bases at J, leaving 2 bases unmatched. The CDR3 length is 15 residues. The germline CDR1 and CDR2 sequences are SGHRS and YFSETQ.

CDR3 DNA sequence: TGTGCCAGCACTCAGGGGGGCACTGAAGCTTTCTTT. Its protein product is CASTQGGTEAFF. This rearrangement joins TRBV28 to TRBJ1-1; 7 bases match TRBD1. Germline-derived CDR1 and CDR2 are MDHEN and SYDVKM. V was pared by 7 bases and J by 4 bases, with 3 bases of the junction left unmatched. The CDR3 loop spans 12 amino acids. The full variable domain, rest sourced from reference TRBV28 and TRBJ1-1, is DVKVTQSSRYLVKRTGEKVFLECVQDMDHENMFWYRQDPGLGLRLIYFSYDVKMKEKGDIPEGYSVSREKKERFSLILESASTNQTSMYLCASTQGGTEAFFGQGTRLTVV.

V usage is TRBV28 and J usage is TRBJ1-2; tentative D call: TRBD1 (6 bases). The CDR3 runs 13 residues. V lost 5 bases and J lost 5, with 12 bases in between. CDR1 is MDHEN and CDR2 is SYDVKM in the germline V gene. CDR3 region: CASSRTDRYGYTF. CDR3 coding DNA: TGTGCCAGCAGTCGGACAGACCGATATGGCTACACCTTC.

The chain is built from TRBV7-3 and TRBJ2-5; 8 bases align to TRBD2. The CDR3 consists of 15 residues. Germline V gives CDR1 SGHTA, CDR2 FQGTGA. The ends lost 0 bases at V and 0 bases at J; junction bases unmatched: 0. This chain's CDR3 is CASSLTREDQETQYF. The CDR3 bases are TGTGCCAGCAGCTTAACGCGGGAGGACCAAGAGACCCAGTACTTC.